This entry lists 23 T cell receptor beta chains sequenced from one sample in a study of T cell repertoires in cytomegalovirus infection. TCRdb re-called the reads with MiXCR, one entry per CDR3 protein. This repertoire shows hundreds of thousands of distinct CDR3 sequences, approximately 42% found once; its top ten account for roughly two fifths. Antigens of these TCRs are unknown. The starting material was cultured PBMCs, obtained from culture after CMV antigen stimulation. These TCRs come from a human donor in good health (CMV status not recorded). Some clones in this sample may be carry-over from other donors' samples.

The sample holds one count of this clonotype. The chain couples TRBV19 to TRBJ1-4, with D maybe TRBD1 (5 bases). CDR1 LNHDA and CDR2 SQIVND come from the germline V gene (reference sequence). There are 13 residues in the CDR3. V lost 3 bases, J lost 7 bases, and 9 bases lay in between. CDR3 DNA: TGTGCCAGTAGTATTGGGACGACTGAAAAACTGTTTTTT. This sequence encodes CASSIGTTEKLFF.

CDR3 residues: CASTPGQTEPYNEQFF. CDR3 in DNA: TGTGCCAGCACCCCGGGGCAGACAGAACCTTACAATGAGCAGTTCTTC. J is TRBJ2-1 and V is TRBV6-5; D may match TRBD1 or TRBD2 (5 bases each). The CDR3 is made up of 16 amino acids. The germline gives CDR1 MNHEY, CDR2 SVGAGI. The V end lost 7 bases, the J end lost 4 bases, and 20 bases lay between the germline ends.

This chain links TRBV6-6 with TRBJ2-5; tentatively, D is TRBD1 (5 bases). CDR3 length: 13 residues. In germline, CDR1 is MNHNY, CDR2 SVGAGI (reference sequence). The V gene lost 6 bases and the J gene lost 5 bases, with 13 bases spanning the gap. CDR3 sequence reads: CASRLTGVETQYF. DNA of the CDR3: TGTGCCAGCAGGCTCACAGGAGTCGAGACCCAGTACTTC.

The rearrangement links TRBV6-6 to TRBJ2-7; 9 bases line up with TRBD2. V lost 2 bases and J lost 4; bases outside the gene matches: 18. The CDR3 has 19 amino acids. Germline V gives CDR1 MNHNY, CDR2 SVGAGI (reference sequence). The CDR3 nucleotides are TGTGCCAGCAGTTACCTCGGACTAGCGAAACAACGACTCCTGTACGAGCAGTACTTC. It yields the protein CASSYLGLAKQRLLYEQYF.

This clonotype was recorded a few times. V is TRBV18 and J is TRBJ2-1; TRBD2 matches 12 bases. This CDR3 contains 15 residues. Per germline, CDR1 KGHSH and CDR2 LQKENI. V was clipped by 3 bases and J by 7 bases; unmatched bases: 4. CDR3 sequence: CASSPLAGGPNEQFF. CDR3 DNA: TGTGCCAGCTCACCGCTAGCGGGGGGGCCAAATGAGCAGTTCTTC.

The rearrangement uses TRBV7-2 and TRBJ2-1; no clear D gene. The V end was cut by 5 bases, the J end by 0 bases, with 11 bases between. The CDR3 sequence is 15 residues long. In germline, CDR1 is SGHTA, CDR2 FQGNSA. CDR3 loop: CASSIGPSSYNEQFF. CDR3 coding DNA: TGTGCCAGCAGCATCGGCCCGAGCTCCTACAATGAGCAGTTCTTC.

The V and J genes are TRBV20-1 and TRBJ2-1; D remains ambiguous. V was cut by 0 bases and J by 7 bases, with 19 bases left in between. Germline V gives CDR1 DFQATT, CDR2 SNEGSKA (reference sequence). The CDR3 runs to 16 residues. CDR3 sequence reads: CSARDPRSTMGNEQFF. CDR3 coding DNA: TGCAGTGCTAGAGATCCAAGGTCAACAATGGGGAATGAGCAGTTCTTC.

This sequence joins TRBV4-1 and TRBJ2-2; TRBD2 aligns across 10 bases. The length of the CDR3 is 17 residues. Germline V gene sequence: CDR1 MGHRA, CDR2 YSYEKL. The V segment lost 2 bases and the J segment 6 bases; nucleotides outside the gene matches: 9. In nucleotides, the CDR3 is TGCGCCAGCAGCCAATTATATAGCGGGAGGAGGGCCGGGGAGCTGTTTTTT. Residues: CASSQLYSGRRAGELFF.

V is TRBV6-2 or TRBV6-3 and J is TRBJ2-1, with D unresolved. CDR1 and CDR2 (germline): MNHEY, SVGEGT. This CDR3 has 14 amino acids. V was trimmed by 8 bases and J by 0 bases, leaving 11 bases between them. This CDR3 is CASYLGSSYNEQFF. As DNA, the CDR3 is TGTGCCAGCTATCTGGGTAGCTCCTACAATGAGCAGTTCTTC.

This clonotype was counted only a few times. The chain combines TRBV12-3 or TRBV12-4 with TRBJ2-5, with 8 bases that match TRBD1. With V trimmed by 7 bases and J by 2 bases, 3 bases remained unmatched. There are 13 residues in the CDR3. CDR3 residues: CASNQGAQETQYF. CDR3 coding DNA: TGTGCCAGCAATCAGGGGGCTCAAGAGACCCAGTACTTC.

This clonotype was counted a few times. J is TRBJ2-1 and V is TRBV6-1; D call uncertain. The V gene lost 5 bases and the J gene lost 9 bases, with 11 bases spanning the gap. Germline V gene data show CDR1 as MNHNS and CDR2 as SASEGT. The CDR3 extends over 12 amino acids. CDR3 DNA sequence: TGTGCCAGCAGTCCTCAGAATCCTGAGCAGTTCTTC. This gives the protein CASSPQNPEQFF.

This chain links TRBV12-3 or TRBV12-4 with TRBJ1-3; D is unresolved. The V and J ends lost 3 bases and 9 bases respectively, with 6 bases between them. CDR3 length: 11 residues. The CDR3: CASSFRVTIYF. The CDR3 DNA is TGTGCCAGCAGTTTCCGGGTCACCATATATTTT.

This clonotype was observed a few times. This chain joins TRBV7-2 and TRBJ2-7, with TRBD2 matching 10 bases. Per the germline V gene, CDR1 is SGHTA and CDR2 is FQGNSA. This CDR3 is 16 amino acids long. Trimming cost V 5 bases and J 7 bases; bases outside gene matches: 14. The CDR3 DNA sequence: TGTGCCAGCAGCCCTCTTTCAGCGGGAGGGCTTAGGGAGCAGTACTTC. It specifies CASSPLSAGGLREQYF.

This clonotype was counted between two and nine times. The V call is TRBV12-3 or TRBV12-4, the J call TRBJ1-5, with TRBD1 as a possible D gene (6 bases). There are 15 residues in the CDR3. Trimming left V 2 bases short and J 7 bases short, with 15 bases between. CDR3 protein: CASSLLGGYGQPQHF. The CDR3, as DNA: TGTGCCAGCAGTTTATTAGGGGGGTATGGCCAGCCCCAGCATTTT.

The V and J genes are TRBV9 and TRBJ1-4; no reliable D call. This CDR3 has 13 amino acids. Trimming took 4 bases from V and 8 from J, leaving 12 bases between them. Germline-derived CDR1 and CDR2 are SGDLS and YYNGEE. The CDR3 nucleotides are TGTGCCAGCAGCCCCCTTCTGGGGGAAAAACTGTTTTTT. Protein: CASSPLLGEKLFF.

As to this clonotype: One end of the junction does not line up with germline, which may come from a read error. This chain uses TRBV7-2 with TRBJ2-3, with 14 nucleotides matching TRBD2. CDR1 and CDR2 from the germline V gene are SGHTA and FQGNSA. This CDR3 region has 19 residues. CDR3 in amino acids: CASSLFGGLAGDRLDTKYF. CDR3 DNA: TGTGCCAGCAGCTTATTCGGGGGACTAGCGGGAGATCGGTTAGATACGAAGTATTTT.

This clonotype has a handful of counts. The chain carries TRBV27 and TRBJ1-1, with TRBD1 as a possible D gene (5 bases). The V end was cut by 6 bases, the J end by 8 bases, with 13 bases between. CDR1 MNHEY and CDR2 SMNVEV come from the germline V gene (reference sequence). The CDR3 has 12 amino acids. The CDR3 nucleotides are TGTGCCAGCAGGATGGGGGGAGGAGAAGCTTTCTTT. Its protein is CASRMGGGEAFF.

The chain has TRBV7-4 and TRBJ2-3; D is unresolved. Trimming cost V 9 bases and J 3 bases, with 13 bases left between them. The CDR3 length is 13 residues. Germline CDR1 reads SGHVT; CDR2 reads SQSDAQ. CDR3 sequence reads: CARDPTETDTQYF. CDR3 nucleotide sequence: TGTGCCAGAGACCCAACAGAAACAGATACGCAGTATTTT.

A few counts support this clonotype. The rearrangement uses TRBV7-9 and TRBJ2-6; TRBD2 matches at 9 bases. The CDR3 covers 18 residues. Trimming at V came to 7 bases and at J to 0 bases, leaving 10 bases not matched to a gene. Per the germline V gene, CDR1 is SEHNR and CDR2 is FQNEAQ (reference sequence). Here the CDR3 reads CASNRGLAGNSGANVLTF. Here the CDR3 DNA reads TGTGCCAGCAACCGGGGGCTAGCGGGAAACTCTGGGGCCAACGTCCTGACTTTC.

V gene TRBV6-5 combines with J gene TRBJ2-3; TRBD1 agrees at 11 bases. The CDR3 consists of 15 residues. Trimming took 6 bases from V and 2 from J; bases not matched to a gene: 4. CDR1 is MNHEY, CDR2 SVGAGI, per germline. The chain's CDR3 is CASRRTGGSTDTQYF. As DNA, the CDR3 is TGTGCCAGCAGACGGACAGGGGGCTCCACAGATACGCAGTATTTT.

The sample holds a few counts of this clonotype. The CDR3 bases are TGTGCCAGCAGTGAGACAGGGGCCGGGCACTACGAGCAGTACTTC. This codes for CASSETGAGHYEQYF. The rearrangement joins TRBV25-1 to TRBJ2-7; 8 bases line up with TRBD1. Trimming removed 3 bases from V and 3 bases from J; junction bases left unmatched: 7. Germline V gives CDR1 MGHDK, CDR2 SYGVNS. This CDR3 spans 15 amino acids.

The J gene is TRBJ1-1, the V gene TRBV15; D is unclear. CDR1 and CDR2 (germline): LNHNV, YYDKDF (reference sequence). V was trimmed by 7 bases and J by 1 base, leaving 13 bases between them. There are 14 residues in the CDR3. This CDR3 reads CATTQVGRNTEAFF. DNA for the CDR3: TGTGCCACCACCCAGGTCGGGAGGAACACTGAAGCTTTCTTT.

This clonotype has a count of ten or more. The chain has TRBV7-2 and TRBJ2-7, with TRBD2 matching over 8 bases. J gave up 2 bases and V 5 bases, and 5 bases lay outside the gene matches. Germline CDR1 is SGHTA and CDR2 is FQGNSA. The CDR3 loop spans 14 amino acids. CDR3 amino acids: CASSPPGGAYEQYF. The DNA of the CDR3 is TGTGCCAGCAGCCCACCCGGGGGGGCCTACGAGCAGTACTTC.